This T cell receptor beta chain derives from a study of T-cell reconstitution after alpha-beta-depleted transplantation in children. Germline CDR1 SQVTM, CDR2 ANQGSEA. V was clipped by 3 bases and J by 2 bases, with 13 bases between them. The CDR3 has 14 amino acids. In its sample, this clonotype was seen many times. Its cognate antigen is unknown. Study findings and constraints: About two months after transplant, alpha-beta T cells reportedly came from several hundred expanded graft clones.

A TCRbeta library incorporating unique molecular identifiers was prepared. TCRdb reprocessed the PCR reads via MiXCR and lists one record per CDR3 protein. The sample contains roughly 670,000 distinct CDR3 sequences, around 13% of which appear only once. The V and J genes are TRBV29-1 and TRBJ2-5; a weak D match, TRBD1 (5 bases). This sequence originates from a girl aged 2-10 years with congenital amegakaryocytic thrombocytopenia, due to receive a stem cell transplant. The sample was PBMCs, taken before TCRalphabeta/CD19-depleted stem cell transplant. CDR3: CSVDRGRQQETQYF. The CDR3 DNA follows: TGCAGCGTTGATAGGGGAAGACAGCAAGAGACCCAGTACTTC.